This entry lists 19 T cell receptor beta chains sequenced from one sample in a study of shared clonotypes between healthy human individuals. Produced via immunoSEQ multiplex PCR; TCRdb's table is partial and in-frame only. The sample has more than 150,000 clones, 80% to 95% seen once. The sequenced material came from naive CD4+ T cells sorted from blood. The subset was: CD45RA+ positively selected. These receptors were collected from a woman aged 25 to 39 in good health.

The chain recombines TRBV28 with TRBJ1-2; perhaps TRBD1 as D (5 bases). The CDR3 extends over 15 amino acids. From germline, CDR1 is MDHEN and CDR2 SYDVKM. Trimming cost V 2 bases and J 2 bases, with 12 bases left between them. The CDR3: CASSLRRDVNYGYTF. CDR3 coding DNA: TGTGCCAGCAGTTTACGGCGGGACGTCAACTATGGCTACACCTTC.

The chain joins TRBV28 to TRBJ1-2, with 8 bases lining up with TRBD1. The germline V gene has CDR1 MDHEN and CDR2 SYDVKM. CDR3 length: 15 amino acids. V shed 7 bases, J shed 7 bases, and the junction held 14 bases outside the gene matches. CDR3 region: CASTKMDRENAGYTF. The CDR3 region has the DNA TGTGCCAGCACGAAAATGGACAGGGAGAATGCTGGCTACACCTTC.

The chain joins TRBV5-1 to TRBJ2-1; 15 bases align to TRBD2. V shed 3 bases and J 10 bases; nucleotides not matched to a gene: 5. The CDR3 extends over 15 amino acids. CDR1 and CDR2 from the germline V gene are SGHRS and YFSETQ. CDR3 sequence reads: CASSSGLAGGIEQFF. The CDR3 nucleotides are TGCGCCAGCAGCTCCGGACTAGCGGGAGGGATCGAGCAGTTCTTC.

The CDR3: CSVEDWGTGGSYEQYF. CDR3 DNA sequence: TGCAGCGTTGAAGATTGGGGCACAGGGGGCTCCTACGAGCAGTACTTC. V gene TRBV29-1 combines with J gene TRBJ2-7, with 8 positions matching TRBD1. Germline CDR1 SQVTM, CDR2 ANQGSEA. This CDR3 is 16 amino acids long. V lost 0 bases, J lost 0 bases, and 7 bases stayed unmatched.

Here the CDR3 reads CASSPVDRPYEQYF. DNA of the CDR3: TGTGCCAGCTCACCGGTCGACCGACCCTACGAGCAGTACTTC. The V and J genes are TRBV18 and TRBJ2-7; no clear D. The germline V and J ends were trimmed by 3 bases and 2 bases, with 11 bases remaining between them. CDR3 length: 14 amino acids. Germline V gene sequence: CDR1 KGHSH, CDR2 LQKENI.

The chain recombines TRBV10-1 with TRBJ2-7, with D perhaps TRBD1 (5 bases). The V gene's germline CDR1 is WNHNN and CDR2 SYGVQD (reference sequence). The length of the CDR3 is 13 residues. V gave up 8 bases and J gave up 5 bases, with 16 bases separating them. The CDR3 loop is CASPRNRLNEQYF. CDR3 nucleotide sequence: TGCGCCAGCCCAAGGAACAGGCTGAACGAGCAGTACTTC.

This sequence joins TRBV5-4 and TRBJ2-2; possible D gene TRBD2, 6 bases. V lost 2 bases and J lost 7, with 6 bases in between. This CDR3 is 12 amino acids long. In germline, CDR1 is SGHNT, CDR2 YYREEE (reference sequence). The CDR3 bases are TGTGCCAGCAGCTTTAGCGGCGGGGAGCTGTTTTTT. Encoded protein: CASSFSGGELFF. Variable domain in full (rest from reference TRBV5-4 and TRBJ2-2): ETGVTQSPTHLIKTRGQQVTLRCSSQSGHNTVSWYQQALGQGPQFIFQYYREEENGRGNFPPRFSGLQFPNYSSELNVNALELDDSALYLCASSFSGGELFFGEGSRLTVL.

The genes are TRBV29-1 and TRBJ1-1; 8 bases line up with TRBD1. This CDR3 contains 12 residues. Germline CDR1 SQVTM, CDR2 ANQGSEA. Losses at the gene ends were 5 bases for V and 7 bases for J; bases not matched to a gene: 6. For the CDR3, the DNA is TGCAGCGTTCCCCAGGGGGCCGGTGAAGCTTTCTTT. It translates to CSVPQGAGEAFF.

This clone has only one observation. The CDR3 DNA sequence: TGTGCCAGCAGCTTCCTCTCGAGTTCCTACGAGCAGTACTTC. Its protein product is CASSFLSSSYEQYF. The chain couples TRBV5-5 to TRBJ2-7; no reliable D call. Germline-derived CDR1 and CDR2 are SGHKS and YYEKEE (reference sequence). Trimming left V 2 bases short and J 1 base short, with 10 bases between. This CDR3 has 14 residues. The variable domain in full, with the rest retrieved from reference TRBV5-5 and TRBJ2-7, is DAGVTQSPTHLIKTRGQQVTLRCSPISGHKSVSWYQQVLGQGPQFIFQYYEKEERGRGNFPDRFSARQFPNYSSELNVNALLLGDSALYLCASSFLSSSYEQYFGPGTRLTVT.

This chain uses TRBV14 with TRBJ2-3, with D perhaps given as TRBD1 or TRBD2 (6 bases each). The V end lost 3 bases, the J end lost 4 bases, and 17 bases lay between the germline ends. The CDR3 is 16 residues long. CDR1 is SGHDN, CDR2 FVKESK, per germline. The chain's CDR3 is CASSHPRRGLADTQYF. CDR3 sequence (DNA): TGTGCCAGCAGCCACCCGAGGAGGGGGTTAGCAGATACGCAGTATTTT.

The chain uses TRBV5-4 and TRBJ2-3; D gene unclear. Germline loops: CDR1 SGHNT, CDR2 YYREEE (reference sequence). Trimming cost V 2 bases and J 4 bases, with 14 bases left between them. This CDR3 spans 15 amino acids. In nucleotides, the CDR3 is TGTGCCAGCAGCTTCGGCCCCGGTATGGCAGATACGCAGTATTTT. Its protein is CASSFGPGMADTQYF.

The DNA of the CDR3 is TGTGCCAGCACCCGCAGGGGGATGAACACTGAAGCTTTCTTT. Residues: CASTRRGMNTEAFF. This sequence joins TRBV27 and TRBJ1-1; 7 bases agree with TRBD1. Losses at the gene ends were 7 bases for V and 0 bases for J; bases not matched to a gene: 5. The CDR3 sequence is 14 residues long. Per the germline V gene, CDR1 is MNHEY and CDR2 is SMNVEV (reference sequence).

The chain links TRBV7-8 to TRBJ1-5; D possibly corresponds to TRBD1 (6 bases). The CDR3 length is 18 residues. Trimming shortened V by 3 bases and J by 3 bases, and 21 bases separated the two germline ends. The germline V gene encodes CDR1 SGHVS and CDR2 FQNEAQ. The CDR3 DNA reads TGTGCCAGCAGCTTGAGGGGACACGGCCGGTTCCCCAATCAGCCCCAGCATTTT. It translates to CASSLRGHGRFPNQPQHF.

The V gene is TRBV30, the J gene TRBJ1-6; 7 bases are a match to TRBD1. CDR1 and CDR2 from the germline V gene are GTSNPN and SVGIG (reference sequence). Trimming removed 3 bases from V and 5 bases from J; junction bases left unmatched: 4. The CDR3 length is 14 residues. CDR3 amino acids: CAWREGGHNSPLHF. CDR3 in DNA: TGTGCCTGGAGGGAAGGGGGCCATAATTCACCCCTCCACTTT.

V is TRBV6-1 and J is TRBJ2-7; 10 bases agree with TRBD1. With 4 bases clipped from V and 7 bases from J, the junction kept 7 bases outside the gene matches. Per the germline V gene, CDR1 is MNHNS and CDR2 is SASEGT. This CDR3 region has 14 residues. The CDR3 DNA is TGTGCCAGCAGTGCCTCCGGGACAGGGGTTGAGCAGTACTTC. It specifies CASSASGTGVEQYF.

The chain carries TRBV30 and TRBJ1-5; 10 bases are a match to TRBD1. V shed 8 bases and J 7 bases; nucleotides not matched to a gene: 8. The CDR3 length is 13 residues. Per the germline V gene, CDR1 is GTSNPN and CDR2 is SVGIG (reference sequence). Here the CDR3 reads CAGGTGDVQPQHF. The CDR3 nucleotides are TGTGCCGGAGGGACAGGGGATGTACAGCCCCAGCATTTT.

The genes are TRBV27 and TRBJ2-2, with a weak D call TRBD2 (6 bases). The CDR3 totals 14 residues. With 8 bases removed from V and 1 base from J, the gap between germline ends came to 11 bases. Looked up from germline, CDR1 is MNHEY and CDR2 is SMNVEV (reference sequence). CDR3 in DNA: TGTGCCAGCCGGAGGGGATGGAACACCGGGGAGCTGTTTTTT. This sequence encodes CASRRGWNTGELFF.

The chain carries TRBV7-9 and TRBJ1-1, with 9 bases that match TRBD1. CDR1 and CDR2 from the germline V gene are SEHNR and FQNEAQ (reference sequence). Trimming at V came to 8 bases and at J to 5 bases, leaving 6 bases not matched to a gene. The CDR3 totals 13 residues. The CDR3 here is CASGTGGETEAFF. As DNA, the CDR3 is TGTGCCAGCGGAACAGGGGGCGAAACTGAAGCTTTCTTT.

This sequence joins TRBV2 and TRBJ2-1; possibly TRBD1 for D (6 bases). Germline V gene lookup returns CDR1 SNHLY and CDR2 FYNNEI. The V end was cut by 3 bases, the J end by 4 bases, with 10 bases between. CDR3 size: 14 residues. The CDR3 DNA sequence: TGTGCCAGCAGTGAGTTACAGGGATACAATGAGCAGTTCTTC. It specifies CASSELQGYNEQFF.